This T cell receptor (beta chain) was identified in a study of shared clonotypes between healthy human individuals. The wider study: Donors had three CD4 naive, three CD4 memory, two CD8 naive and one CD8 memory plate apiece.

V dropped 5 bases and J dropped 0 bases, with 14 bases sitting between them. Germline V gives CDR1 LNHDA, CDR2 SQIVND (reference sequence). The CDR3 contains 16 residues. Genomic DNA of every subset was divided equally among multiple immunoSEQ plates. The table came from immunoSEQ multiplex PCR; TCRdb's copy has only in-frame clones and leaves some out. This sample has around 1.6 million clones, with approximately 98% found just once. Regarding the study as a whole: Compared with clonotypes that all four donors shared, non-shared clonotypes had lower generation probabilities.

Remarks on this clone: The antigen is unknown.

The chain uses TRBV19 and TRBJ1-3; maybe TRBD1 (6 bases). What was sequenced was naive CD4+ T cells sorted from blood. Subset defined: CD45RA+ positively selected. This receptor was taken from a man aged 30 to 39 in good health. CDR3 sequence (DNA): TGTGCCAGTAGTTGGCCTCAGGGGACCTCTGGAAACACCATATATTTT. Its protein product is CASSWPQGTSGNTIYF.